A selection of T cell receptor beta chains follows, all from one sample in a study of beta chain features in type 1 diabetes. Produced via immunoSEQ multiplex PCR; TCRdb's table is partial and in-frame only. Among more than 300,000 clones listed, approximately 12% were seen once. Sequencing was done on a sample of naive CD4+ T cells from blood. These receptors were taken from a woman between 18 and 29 years old with type 1 diabetes. Both conserved end residues are part of each CDR3. D genes are given only for firm matches. Size is omitted from some rows. Given values are once, few, many or a class for expanded clones.

few | TRBJ2-1 | TRBV10-3 | TRBD2 | TGTGCCATCAGTGAGTCGAGCGGGAGGGCCAGGTCCTACAATGAGCAGTTCTTC | CAISESSGRARSYNEQFF
- | TRBJ2-4 | TRBV7-2 | - | TGTGCCAGCAGCTGGCTTGGCAGGGCAAACATTCAGTACTTC | CASSWLGRANIQYF
- | TRBJ2-1 | TRBV1 | - | TGCACCAGCAGCCAAGAGACTAGCAGAAATGAGCAGTTCTTC | CTSSQETSRNEQFF
few | TRBJ2-7 | TRBV6-6 | TRBD1 | TGTGCCAGCAGATACGGACAGGGAAGGACCTACGAGCAGTACTTC | CASRYGQGRTYEQYF
few | TRBJ2-3 | TRBV12-5 | TRBD2 | TGTGCTAGTGGTCTAGCGGGAACTAGCACAGATACGCAGTATTTT | CASGLAGTSTDTQYF
few | TRBJ2-6 | TRBV18 | - | TGTGCCAGCTCACCACTGGGGGCCGGGGCCAACGTCCTGACTTTC | CASSPLGAGANVLTF
few | TRBJ1-1 | TRBV11-2 | - | TGTGCCAGCAGCTTTCCAGGGGTGAACACTGAAGCTTTCTTT | CASSFPGVNTEAFF
few | TRBJ1-2 | TRBV19 | TRBD1 | TGTGCCAGCCGCTCCGACAGGGGGCCTAACTATGGCTACACCTTC | CASRSDRGPNYGYTF
- | TRBJ2-1 | TRBV4-3 | TRBD2 | TGCGCCAGCAGCCTTGGAGGACTAGCGGTTGTGGGTGAGCAGTTCTTC | CASSLGGLAVVGEQFF
- | TRBJ2-2 | TRBV5-1 | - | TGCGCCAGCAGCTTGGGAGGGAACACAGTCGTCGGGGAGCTGTTTTTT | CASSLGGNTVVGELFF
- | TRBJ2-1 | TRBV6-5 | TRBD1 | TGTGCCAGCAGTACTGGGGCAGGGGGCAGGGAGCAGTTCTTC | CASSTGAGGREQFF
few | TRBJ1-1 | TRBV29-1 | TRBD1 | TGCAGCGTCCTTATCAGGGGGCCCTCCATGAACACTGAAGCTTTCTTT | CSVLIRGPSMNTEAFF
- | TRBJ1-2 | TRBV15 | - | TGTGCCACCAGCAGAGATTTAGGGGGATATGGCTACACCTTC | CATSRDLGGYGYTF
few | TRBJ1-5 | TRBV18 | TRBD1 | TGTGCCAGCGCAGAACAGGGGGCCGGGCAGCCCCAGCATTTT | CASAEQGAGQPQHF
few | TRBJ2-3 | TRBV20-1 | - | TGCAGTGCTATGAGGGATACGCAGTATTTT | CSAMRDTQYF
few | TRBJ2-1 | TRBV2 | - | TGTGCCAGCAGGATAGACAGAAACTCCTACAATGAGCAGTTCTTC | CASRIDRNSYNEQFF
- | TRBJ2-7 | TRBV6-5 | - | TGTGCCAGCAGTTACTCGGGCCGGGGGAACTCCTACGAGCAGTACTTC | CASSYSGRGNSYEQYF
few | TRBJ2-3 | TRBV9 | - | TGTGCCAGCAGCTCCGACAGCGTTTCAAGGGATACGCAGTATTTT | CASSSDSVSRDTQYF
few | TRBJ2-3 | TRBV9 | - | TGTGCCAGCAGCCCCCATCTTTTGACTGATACGCAGTATTTT | CASSPHLLTDTQYF
few | TRBJ2-1 | TRBV30 | - | TGTGCCTGGAGAACGGGAGCGATTGGTGTGCAGTTCTTC | CAWRTGAIGVQFF
few | TRBJ2-4 | TRBV9 | - | TGTGCCAGCAGCTCCGGGACTTTTTTATCTGCGGCCAAAAACATTCAGTACTTC | CASSSGTFLSAAKNIQYF
few | TRBJ2-7 | TRBV7-2 | - | TGTGCCAGCAGCTTAGGTCTGGTCGGGAGCTCCTACGAGCAGTACTTC | CASSLGLVGSSYEQYF
- | TRBJ2-2 | TRBV15 | - | TGTGCCACCGCGGGCAAAGCGGGCTATTCGGGCACCGGGGAGCTGTTTTTT | CATAGKAGYSGTGELFF
few | TRBJ2-7 | TRBV21-1 | - | TGTGCCACCCTAGGTCACAGGGTGAACTACGAGCAGTACTTC | CATLGHRVNYEQYF
few | TRBJ2-3 | TRBV5-4 | TRBD2 | TGTGCCAGCAGCTTGGCCAAGCGGGGGCGCACAGATACGCAGTATTTT | CASSLAKRGRTDTQYF
few | TRBJ2-1 | TRBV30 | TRBD2 | TGTGCCTGGAGTACCGGACTAGCGGGCAATGAGCAGTTCTTC | CAWSTGLAGNEQFF
- | TRBJ2-5 | TRBV6-6 | TRBD1 | TGTGCCAGCAGTTACCGTCACCGGACAGGGCAAGAGACCCAGTACTTC | CASSYRHRTGQETQYF
- | TRBJ2-1 | TRBV29-1 | TRBD2 | TGCAGCGTTGGAAGAAGCGGGGGCAGGGATGAGCAGTTCTTC | CSVGRSGGRDEQFF
- | TRBJ2-3 | TRBV20-1 | - | TGCAGTGCCAGGGGTACAGATACGCAGTATTTT | CSARGTDTQYF